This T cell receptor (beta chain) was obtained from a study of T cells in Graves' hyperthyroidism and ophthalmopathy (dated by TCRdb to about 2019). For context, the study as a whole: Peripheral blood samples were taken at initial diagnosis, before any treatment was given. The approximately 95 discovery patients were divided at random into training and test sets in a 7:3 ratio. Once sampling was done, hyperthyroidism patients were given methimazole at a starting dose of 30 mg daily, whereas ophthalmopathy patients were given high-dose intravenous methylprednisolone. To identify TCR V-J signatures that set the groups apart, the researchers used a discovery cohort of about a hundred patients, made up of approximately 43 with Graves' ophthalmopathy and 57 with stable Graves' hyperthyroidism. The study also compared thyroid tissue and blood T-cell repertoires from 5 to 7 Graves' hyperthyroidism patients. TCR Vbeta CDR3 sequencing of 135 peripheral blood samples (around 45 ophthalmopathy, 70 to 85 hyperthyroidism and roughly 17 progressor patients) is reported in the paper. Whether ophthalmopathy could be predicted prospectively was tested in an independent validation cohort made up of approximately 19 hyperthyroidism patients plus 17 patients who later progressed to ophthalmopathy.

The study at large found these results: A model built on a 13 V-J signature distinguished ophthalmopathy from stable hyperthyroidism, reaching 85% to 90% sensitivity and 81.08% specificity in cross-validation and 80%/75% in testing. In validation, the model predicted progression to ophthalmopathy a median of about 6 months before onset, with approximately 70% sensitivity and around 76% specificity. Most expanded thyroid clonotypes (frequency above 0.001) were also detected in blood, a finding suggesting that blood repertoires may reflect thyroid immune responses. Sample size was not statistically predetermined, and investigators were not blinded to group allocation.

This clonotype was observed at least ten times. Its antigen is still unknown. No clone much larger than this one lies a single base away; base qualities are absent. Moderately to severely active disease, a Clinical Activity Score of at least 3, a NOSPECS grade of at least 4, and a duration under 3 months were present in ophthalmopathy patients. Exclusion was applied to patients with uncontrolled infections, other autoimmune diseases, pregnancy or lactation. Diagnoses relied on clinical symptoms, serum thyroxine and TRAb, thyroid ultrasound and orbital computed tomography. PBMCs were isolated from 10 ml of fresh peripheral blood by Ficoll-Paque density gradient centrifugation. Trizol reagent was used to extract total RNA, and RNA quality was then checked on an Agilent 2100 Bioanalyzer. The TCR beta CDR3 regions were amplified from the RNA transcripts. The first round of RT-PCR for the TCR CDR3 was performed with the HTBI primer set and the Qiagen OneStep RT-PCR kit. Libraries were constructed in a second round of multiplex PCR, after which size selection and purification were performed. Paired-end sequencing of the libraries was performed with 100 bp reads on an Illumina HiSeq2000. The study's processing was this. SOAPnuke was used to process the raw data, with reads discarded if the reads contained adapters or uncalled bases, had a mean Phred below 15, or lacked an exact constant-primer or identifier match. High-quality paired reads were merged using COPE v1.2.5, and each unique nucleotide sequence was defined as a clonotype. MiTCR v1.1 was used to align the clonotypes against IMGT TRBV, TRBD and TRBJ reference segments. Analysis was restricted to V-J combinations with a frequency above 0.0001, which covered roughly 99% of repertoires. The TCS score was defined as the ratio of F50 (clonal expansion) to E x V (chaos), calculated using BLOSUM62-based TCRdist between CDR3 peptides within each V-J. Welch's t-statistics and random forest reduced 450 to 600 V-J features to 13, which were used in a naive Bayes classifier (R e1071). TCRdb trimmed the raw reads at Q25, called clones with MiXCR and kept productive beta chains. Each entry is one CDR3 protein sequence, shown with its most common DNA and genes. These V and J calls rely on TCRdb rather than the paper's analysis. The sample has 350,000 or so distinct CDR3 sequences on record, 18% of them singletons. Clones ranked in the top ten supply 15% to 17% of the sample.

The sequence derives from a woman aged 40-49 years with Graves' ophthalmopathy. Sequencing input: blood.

The DNA sequence is TGTGCCAGCAATCAAGTTCCCGGAAACACCATATATTTT. This yields the protein CASNQVPGNTIYF. The sequence links TRBV12-3 or TRBV12-4 to TRBJ1-3; the D gene is unclear. The CDR3, cysteine through phenylalanine, is 13 amino acids long. Of the read, only the CDR3 DNA is kept; its 39 bases are in frame from base 1. Cut back by 7 bases and 4 bases, the V and J ends lie 11 bases apart.